The sequence of this T cell receptor beta chain was determined in a study of tumor-infiltrating lymphocytes in primary liver carcinoma. TCR beta cDNA was reverse-transcribed from about 500 ng of total RNA. The reaction used a constant-region primer and ProtoScript II reverse transcriptase. Libraries covering TCR beta were generated through three nested multiplex PCR rounds (using a slightly modified ARM-PCR). MiXCR, run by TCRdb on the multiplex PCR reads, gives a single entry per CDR3 protein. Here the sample spans 70,000 to 95,000 distinct CDR3 sequences, roughly 69% being singletons. This clonotype was seen ten or more times. DNA and RNA were both co-extracted from about 19-30 mg of bulk tissue that had not been sorted. This TCR was sampled from a man aged 40-49 years with primary liver carcinoma and hepatitis B virus infection. Specimen: liver tumor tissue from sampling region 4. This sample's subset: tumor region T4, right-lateral pole.

CDR3 protein: CASSSEPSGFYNEQFF. The CDR3 DNA follows: TGTGCCAGCAGCTCAGAGCCCAGCGGGTTCTACAATGAGCAGTTCTTC. The J gene is TRBJ2-1, the V gene TRBV5-5; perhaps TRBD2 as D (6 bases). CDR3 length: 16 amino acids. Looked up from germline, CDR1 is SGHKS and CDR2 is YYEKEE (reference sequence). Trimming removed 3 bases at V and 3 bases at J, with 16 bases between.